Given below is one T cell receptor (beta chain) in context. The antigen is not known. Libraries were prepared by immunoSEQ multiplex PCR; TCRdb keeps only in-frame clonotypes and omits some of them. The sample has some 45,000 clones, roughly 90% seen once. The entry originates in a study of PD-L1 blockade in urothelial cancer. About the research overall: At 3 weeks (second dose) and 6 weeks after starting treatment, blood was analyzed.

Overall study results and limits: Greater 3-week expansion of tumor-associated blood clones was recorded for durable-benefit patients.

The length of the CDR3 is 14 residues. V was clipped by 5 bases and J by 1 base, with 11 bases between them. CDR1 and CDR2 (germline): SEHNR, FQNEAQ (reference sequence). Time point denoted: pretreatment peripheral blood. Sequenced here: PBMCs, sampled around atezolizumab (anti-PD-L1) treatment. This clonotype originated in a donor aged 40 or over with urothelial cancer. The rearrangement uses TRBV7-9 and TRBJ1-1; D possibly corresponds to TRBD1 (5 bases). The CDR3 DNA follows: TGTGCCAGCAGCGCCAGACAGCGGAACACTGAAGCTTTCTTT. Residues: CASSARQRNTEAFF.